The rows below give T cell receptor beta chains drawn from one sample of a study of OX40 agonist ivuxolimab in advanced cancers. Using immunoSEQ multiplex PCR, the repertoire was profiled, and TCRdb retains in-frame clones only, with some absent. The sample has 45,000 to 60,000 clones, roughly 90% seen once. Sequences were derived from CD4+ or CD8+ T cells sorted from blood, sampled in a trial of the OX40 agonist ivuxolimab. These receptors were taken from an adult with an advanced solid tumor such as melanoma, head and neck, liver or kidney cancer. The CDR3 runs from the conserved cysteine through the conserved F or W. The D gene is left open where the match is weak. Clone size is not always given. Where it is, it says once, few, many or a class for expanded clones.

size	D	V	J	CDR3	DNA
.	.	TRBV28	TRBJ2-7	CVSSLRDLREQYF	TGTGTCAGCAGTTTAAGGGATCTTCGGGAGCAGTACTTC
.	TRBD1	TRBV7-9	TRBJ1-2	CASSFHRDRGRSYGYTF	TGTGCCAGCAGCTTCCACCGGGACAGGGGGCGGAGCTATGGCTACACCTTC
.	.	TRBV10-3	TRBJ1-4	CAISEATGHQREKLFF	TGTGCCATCAGTGAGGCGACAGGACACCAAAGAGAAAAACTGTTTTTT
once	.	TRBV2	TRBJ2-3	CASSEGIYDTQYF	TGTGCCAGCAGTGAGGGGATTTATGATACGCAGTATTTT
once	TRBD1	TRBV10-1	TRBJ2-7	CASSESGTGSYEQYF	TGCGCCAGCAGTGAGTCAGGGACAGGCTCCTACGAGCAGTACTTC
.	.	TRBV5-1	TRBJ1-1	CASSLAILGLNTEAFF	TGCGCCAGCAGCTTGGCGATACTCGGGCTGAACACTGAAGCTTTCTTT
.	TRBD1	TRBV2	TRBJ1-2	CANGQGAGGYTF	TGTGCGAATGGACAGGGGGCCGGAGGCTACACCTTC
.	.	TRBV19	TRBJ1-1	CASSIGTQGIGFF	TGTGCCAGTAGTATTGGGACCCAGGGTATTGGTTTCTTT
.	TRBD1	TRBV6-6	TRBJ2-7	CASSSRTGGYEQYF	TGTGCCAGCAGTTCAAGGACAGGGGGCTACGAGCAGTACTTC
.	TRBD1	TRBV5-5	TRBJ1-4	CASSSGQNYEKLFF	TGTGCCAGCAGTTCGGGACAGAATTATGAAAAACTGTTTTTT